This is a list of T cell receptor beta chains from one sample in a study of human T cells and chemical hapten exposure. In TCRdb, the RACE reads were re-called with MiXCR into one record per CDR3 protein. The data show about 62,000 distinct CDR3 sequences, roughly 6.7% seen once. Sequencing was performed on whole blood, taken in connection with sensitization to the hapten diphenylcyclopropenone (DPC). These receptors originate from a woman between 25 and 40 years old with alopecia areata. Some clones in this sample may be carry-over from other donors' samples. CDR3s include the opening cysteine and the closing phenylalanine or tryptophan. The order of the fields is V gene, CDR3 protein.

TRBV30 CAWSSKGTGRTGELFF
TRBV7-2 CASSFYTADTQYF
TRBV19 CASSKNRDRTGELFF
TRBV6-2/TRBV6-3 CASSYGQAKQFF
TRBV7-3 CASSAQQGSYEAFF
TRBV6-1 CASSEHGLSYEQYF
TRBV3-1 CASSQEGFAGELFF
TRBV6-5 CASSPAPGRKGITEAFF
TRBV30 CAWTAGRNSPLHF
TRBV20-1 CSARGPDRGHQETQYF
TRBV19 CASSMATTSKAKNIQYF
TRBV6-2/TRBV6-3 CASSYVAGSGNTIYF
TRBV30 CAWSDALAVETQYF
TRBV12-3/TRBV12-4 CASSPQGRELYEQYF
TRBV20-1 CSARQGDDQPQHF
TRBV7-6 CASSPLAGSYNEQFF
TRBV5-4 CASSGTSIYEQYF
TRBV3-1 CASSITGEKLFF
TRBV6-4 CASSDRDNSPLHF
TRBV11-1 CASSATGTTYNEQFF
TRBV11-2 CASSWTPTQYF
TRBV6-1 CASRGQDPLSYNEQFF
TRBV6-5 CASSYSPGTEAFF
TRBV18 CASSPPIAGRNTEAFF
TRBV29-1 CSVFDRAGANVLTF
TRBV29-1 CSYLHTKDRMNTEAFF
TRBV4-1 CASSQVTAGGRDEQFF
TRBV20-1 CSARAAGRGTDTQYF